Below, one TCR beta chain is given with its context. The antigen is unknown. The data originate from a study of tumor-infiltrating lymphocytes in localized non-small cell lung cancer. On the study more broadly: Some samples were collected after neoadjuvant chemotherapy; smokers, never-smokers and several histologies were included. Resected tumor was paired with non-adjacent uninvolved lung from the same patient. The study, taken as a whole, reports: Immunotypes IM1 and IM2 had similar TCR-derived T-cell fractions. Not all patients were TCR sequenced, owing to tissue quantity.

The protocol was immunoSEQ multiplex PCR, while the TCRdb copy is restricted to in-frame clones and leaves out a portion. The table lists some 30,000 clones, approximately 83% of them singletons, with roughly 2% in the top ten. The TCR comes from a human donor with non-small cell lung cancer. Source material: lung tumor tissue.

CDR3 coding DNA: TGTGCCAGCAGCCCACCGGGACAGGGAAATCGGGATAACTATGGCTACACCTTC. Translation gives CASSPPGQGNRDNYGYTF. The chain employs TRBV14 and TRBJ1-2, with 9 nucleotides matching TRBD1. Looked up from germline, CDR1 is SGHDN and CDR2 is FVKESK. V lost 4 bases, J lost 1 base, and 13 bases stayed unmatched. This CDR3 is built from 18 residues.